There are a few counts of the clone carrying this T cell receptor (beta chain). As yet, its antigen is unknown. The germline V and J ends were trimmed by 5 bases and 5 bases, with 10 bases remaining between them. From germline, CDR1 is DFQATT and CDR2 SNEGSKA (reference sequence). The CDR3 spans 13 residues. These data come from a study of T-cell memory formation after mild COVID-19. In the study overall: The study found TCR clusters largely donor specific.

Using constant-segment primers, 5'RACE produced TCR alpha and TCR beta cDNA libraries carrying sample barcodes and UMIs. TCRdb re-called the 5' RACE reads with MiXCR, one entry per CDR3 protein. The sample holds around 320,000 distinct CDR3 sequences; roughly 19% are singletons and the top ten take 20% to 25%. Study observations and caveats: From day 15 to 85, contracting clones were balanced between CD4 and CD8, whereas later expanders leaned toward CD4+. Several responding clones turned up in pre-infection memory, indicating that cross-reactive memory may have taken part.

The receptor was derived from a man between 18 and 35 years old who had mild COVID-19 (a few samples of this study predate the infection). Cell type and time point are not known. The chain has TRBV20-1 and TRBJ1-6, with unresolved D. The material sequenced was PBMCs or a T cell subset sorted from them (not recorded which). In DNA form, the CDR3 reads TGCAGTGCTGAGGCTGAGGATAATTCACCCCTCCACTTT. This translates into CSAEAEDNSPLHF.